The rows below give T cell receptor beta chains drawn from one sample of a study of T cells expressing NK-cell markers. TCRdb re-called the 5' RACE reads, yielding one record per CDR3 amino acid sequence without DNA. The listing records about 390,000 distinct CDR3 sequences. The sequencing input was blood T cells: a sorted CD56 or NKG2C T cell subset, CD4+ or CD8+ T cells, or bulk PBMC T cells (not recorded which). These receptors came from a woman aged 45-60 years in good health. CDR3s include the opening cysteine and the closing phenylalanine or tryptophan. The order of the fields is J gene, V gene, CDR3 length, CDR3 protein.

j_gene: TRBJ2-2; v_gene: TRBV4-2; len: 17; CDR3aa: CASSQDSGRANTGELFF
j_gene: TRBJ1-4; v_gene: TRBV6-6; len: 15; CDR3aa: CASSYRGATNEKLFF
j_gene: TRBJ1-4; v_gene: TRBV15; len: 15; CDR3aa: CATSGQQVSWEKLSF
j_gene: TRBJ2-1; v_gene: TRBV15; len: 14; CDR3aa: CATAKTSGRYEQFF
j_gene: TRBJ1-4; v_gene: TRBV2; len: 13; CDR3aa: CASRDRPNEKLFF
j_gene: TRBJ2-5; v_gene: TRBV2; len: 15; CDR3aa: CASSEGGGRSQTQYF
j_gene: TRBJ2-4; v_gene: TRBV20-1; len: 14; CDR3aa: CSAEGPGLANIQYF
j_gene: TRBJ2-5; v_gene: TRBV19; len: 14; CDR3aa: CASSPTVGVETQYF
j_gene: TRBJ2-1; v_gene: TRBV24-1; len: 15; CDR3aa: CATSLAGDQYNEQFF
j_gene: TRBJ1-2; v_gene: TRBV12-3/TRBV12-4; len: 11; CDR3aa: CASTQGRGYTF
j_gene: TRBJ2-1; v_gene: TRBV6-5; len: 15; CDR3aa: CASREASGRALEQFF
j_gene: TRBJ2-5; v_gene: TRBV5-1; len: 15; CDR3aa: CASSSMTGVEGTQYF
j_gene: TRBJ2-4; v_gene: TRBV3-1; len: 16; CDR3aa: CASSQERALAKNIQYF
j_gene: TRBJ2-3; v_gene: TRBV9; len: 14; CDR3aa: CASSVAGARDTQYF
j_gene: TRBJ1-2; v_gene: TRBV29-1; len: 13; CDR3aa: CSVRDVANYGYTF
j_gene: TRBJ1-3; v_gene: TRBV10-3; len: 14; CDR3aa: CAAGLSNSGNTIYF
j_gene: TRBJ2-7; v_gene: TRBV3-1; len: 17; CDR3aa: CASSLLSRAGSYLEQYF
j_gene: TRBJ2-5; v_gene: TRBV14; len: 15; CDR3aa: CASSPGTSRGGTQYF
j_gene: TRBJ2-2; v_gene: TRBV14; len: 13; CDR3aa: CASSHKATGELFF
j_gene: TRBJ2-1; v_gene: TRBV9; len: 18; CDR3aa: CASSARPFSGSSYNEQFF
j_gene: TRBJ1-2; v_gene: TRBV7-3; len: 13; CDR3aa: CASSSRSGVGYTF
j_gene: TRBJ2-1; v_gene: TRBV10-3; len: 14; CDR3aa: CAVQGGRAYNEQFF
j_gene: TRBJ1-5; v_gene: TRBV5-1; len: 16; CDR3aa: CASSLASDRDPQPQHF
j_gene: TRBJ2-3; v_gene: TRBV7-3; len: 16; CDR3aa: CASSLVGLGSTDTQYF
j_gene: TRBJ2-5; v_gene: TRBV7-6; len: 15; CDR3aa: CASSSLAGGHETQYF
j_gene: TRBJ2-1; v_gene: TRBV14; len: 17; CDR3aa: CASSARWRDFSYNEQFF
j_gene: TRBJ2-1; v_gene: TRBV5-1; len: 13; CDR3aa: CASSVLRVNEQFF
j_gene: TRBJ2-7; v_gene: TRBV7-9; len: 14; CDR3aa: CASSPRLVSYEQYF
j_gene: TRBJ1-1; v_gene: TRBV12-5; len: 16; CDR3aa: CASGTKTGPRNTEAFF
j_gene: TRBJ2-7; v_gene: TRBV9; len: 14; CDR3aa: CASSVEVSGTEQYF
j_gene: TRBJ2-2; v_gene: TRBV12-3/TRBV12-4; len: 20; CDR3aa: CASSLAEIGTRTMNTGELFF
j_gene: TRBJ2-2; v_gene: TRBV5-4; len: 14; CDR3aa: CASSSGTKTGGLFF
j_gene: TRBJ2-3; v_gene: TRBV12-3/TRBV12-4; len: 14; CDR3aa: CASSRRNREDTQYF
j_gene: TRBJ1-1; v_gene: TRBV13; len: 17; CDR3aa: CASSLGPGLLAGSEAFF
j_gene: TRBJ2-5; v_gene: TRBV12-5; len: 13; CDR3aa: CASGIGLAETQYF
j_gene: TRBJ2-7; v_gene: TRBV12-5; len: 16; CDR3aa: CASGLRVAGDGYEQYF
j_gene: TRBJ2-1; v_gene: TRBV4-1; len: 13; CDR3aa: CASRDWVAGEQFF
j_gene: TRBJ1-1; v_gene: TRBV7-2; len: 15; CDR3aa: CASSLTWGGGTEAFF
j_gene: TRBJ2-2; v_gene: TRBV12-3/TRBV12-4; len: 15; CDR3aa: CASRSRLVGAVELFF
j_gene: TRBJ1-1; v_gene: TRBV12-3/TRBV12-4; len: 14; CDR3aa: CASTGEFRNTEAFF
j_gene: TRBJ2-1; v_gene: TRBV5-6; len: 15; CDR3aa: CASTWSLAGVHEQFF
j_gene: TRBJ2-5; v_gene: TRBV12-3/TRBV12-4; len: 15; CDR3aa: CASRPGDRVQETQYF
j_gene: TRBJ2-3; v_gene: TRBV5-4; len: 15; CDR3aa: CASSYSGGSTDTQYF
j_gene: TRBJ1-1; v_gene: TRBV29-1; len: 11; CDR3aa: CSGQGNTEAFF
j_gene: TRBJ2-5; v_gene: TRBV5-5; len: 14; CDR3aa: CASSHASGQETQYF
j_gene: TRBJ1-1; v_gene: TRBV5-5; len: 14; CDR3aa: CASSLMGSVTEAFF
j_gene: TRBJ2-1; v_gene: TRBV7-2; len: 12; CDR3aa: CASSEVAGSGFF
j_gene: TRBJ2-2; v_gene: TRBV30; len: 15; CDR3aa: CAWRRDGEGSGELFF